Each of the 8 T cell receptor beta chains below was sequenced from the same sample in a study of T cell repertoires in cytomegalovirus infection. These receptors have no identified antigens. TCRdb itself ran the reads through MiXCR, one entry per CDR3 protein. Here the sample spans approximately 140,000 distinct CDR3 sequences, 24% being singletons. The specimen was PBMCs, sequenced either directly or after in vitro stimulation (not recorded which). The receptors were gathered from a human donor in good health (CMV status not recorded). Some clones in this sample may be carry-over from other donors' samples.

This clonotype was recorded only once. V usage is TRBV18 and J usage is TRBJ2-7; 8 nucleotides align to TRBD1. The V gene's germline CDR1 is KGHSH and CDR2 LQKENI. This CDR3 spans 15 amino acids. Trimming took 0 bases from V and 0 from J; bases not matched to a gene: 1. The CDR3, as DNA: TGTGCCAGCTCACCACCGGGACAGGACTCCTACGAGCAGTACTTC. Protein sequence: CASSPPGQDSYEQYF.

The V and J genes are TRBV2 and TRBJ2-5, with a tentative D call TRBD1 (6 bases). Germline CDR1 SNHLY, CDR2 FYNNEI. This CDR3 is built from 13 residues. With 4 bases removed from V and 5 bases from J, the gap between germline ends came to 11 bases. CDR3 amino acids: CASSATGQETQYF. CDR3 coding DNA: TGTGCCAGCAGTGCCACAGGGCAGGAGACCCAGTACTTC.

This clonotype was observed a few times. The V and J genes are TRBV7-9 and TRBJ1-1, with D possibly matching TRBD1 (6 bases). V was trimmed by 3 bases and J by 5 bases, leaving 16 bases between them. Germline values: CDR1 SEHNR, CDR2 FQNEAQ (reference sequence). CDR3 size: 15 residues. DNA for the CDR3: TGTGCCAGCAGCTTGGGAGAGGGGGACGGTACTGAAGCTTTCTTT. Translation gives CASSLGEGDGTEAFF.

The V call is TRBV20-1, the J call TRBJ2-3; D gene ambiguous. V was shortened by 5 bases and J by 2 bases, with 11 bases between the two germline ends. Germline V gene data show CDR1 as DFQATT and CDR2 as SNEGSKA (reference sequence). CDR3 length: 13 residues. The CDR3 region is CSASGELTDTQYF. DNA for the CDR3: TGCAGTGCTTCTGGAGAGCTCACAGATACGCAGTATTTT.

The CDR3 here is CATNEVLNTEAFF. DNA for the CDR3: TGTGCCACCAACGAGGTTCTGAACACTGAAGCTTTCTTT. This sequence joins TRBV15 and TRBJ1-1, with D hard to call. The germline gives CDR1 LNHNV, CDR2 YYDKDF (reference sequence). There are 13 residues in the CDR3. V was shortened by 7 bases and J by 0 bases, with 9 bases between the two germline ends.

The chain employs TRBV29-1 and TRBJ2-2, with 11 nucleotides matching TRBD1. This CDR3 region has 15 residues. The junction had 6 bases not matched to a gene; V was cut back by 3 bases and J by 6 bases. Germline-derived CDR1 and CDR2 are SQVTM and ANQGSEA. CDR3: CSVDVGQGAAGELFF. The CDR3 nucleotides are TGCAGCGTTGACGTAGGACAGGGGGCCGCCGGGGAGCTGTTTTTT.

In nucleotides, the CDR3 is TGTGCCAGCAGTTTCCGACCCCTCGCTGAAGCTTTCTTT. This gives the protein CASSFRPLAEAFF. This chain uses TRBV28 with TRBJ1-1; D uncertain. CDR3 size: 13 residues. The germline V and J ends were trimmed by 3 bases and 6 bases, with 11 bases remaining between them. The germline V gene has CDR1 MDHEN and CDR2 SYDVKM.

This rearrangement joins TRBV18 to TRBJ1-1; 7 nucleotides agree with TRBD1. CDR1 and CDR2 (germline): KGHSH, LQKENI. There are 20 residues in the CDR3. Unmatched junction bases numbered 25, after V lost 5 bases and J lost 4 bases. The CDR3 sequence: CASSFLRTSGQTHATTEAFF. The CDR3 coding sequence is TGTGCCAGCTCATTCCTACGAACATCGGGACAGACCCACGCGACCACTGAAGCTTTCTTT.